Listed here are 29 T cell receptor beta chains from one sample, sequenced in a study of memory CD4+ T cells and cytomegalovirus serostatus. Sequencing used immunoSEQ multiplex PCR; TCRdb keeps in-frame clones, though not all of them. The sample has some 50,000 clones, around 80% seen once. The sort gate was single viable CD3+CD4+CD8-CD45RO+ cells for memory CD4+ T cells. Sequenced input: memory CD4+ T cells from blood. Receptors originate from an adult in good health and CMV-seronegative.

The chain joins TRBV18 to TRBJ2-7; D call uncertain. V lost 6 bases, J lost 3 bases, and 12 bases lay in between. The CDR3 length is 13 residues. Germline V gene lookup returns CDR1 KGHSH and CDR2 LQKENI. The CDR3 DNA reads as TGTGCCAGCTCTCCCCAGGTTCACTACGAGCAGTACTTC. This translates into CASSPQVHYEQYF.

The CDR3 DNA reads as TGTGCCAGCGAAGACCCCCGCTTCTCTGGAAACACCATATATTTT. Translating gives CASEDPRFSGNTIYF. This chain joins TRBV28 and TRBJ1-3; D not resolved. The CDR3 contains 15 residues. V was cut by 8 bases and J by 0 bases, with 14 bases left in between. Germline assignment: CDR1 MDHEN and CDR2 SYDVKM.

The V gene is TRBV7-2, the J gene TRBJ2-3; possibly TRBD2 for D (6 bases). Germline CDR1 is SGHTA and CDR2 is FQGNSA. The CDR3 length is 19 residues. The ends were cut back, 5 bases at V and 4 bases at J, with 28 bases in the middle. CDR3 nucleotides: TGTGCCAGCAGCCCCCTCGCGGGACGCCAAGTCGACGGATCAGATACGCAGTATTTT. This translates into CASSPLAGRQVDGSDTQYF.

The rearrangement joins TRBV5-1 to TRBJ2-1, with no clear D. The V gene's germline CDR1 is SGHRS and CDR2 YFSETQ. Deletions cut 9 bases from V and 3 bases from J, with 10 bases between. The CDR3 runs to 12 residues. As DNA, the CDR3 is TGCGCCACCTCGGTGGGCTACAATGAGCAGTTCTTC. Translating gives CATSVGYNEQFF.

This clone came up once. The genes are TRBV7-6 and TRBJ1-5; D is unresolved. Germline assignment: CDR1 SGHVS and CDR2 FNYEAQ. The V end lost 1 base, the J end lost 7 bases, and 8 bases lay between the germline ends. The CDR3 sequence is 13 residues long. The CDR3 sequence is CASSLGAGQPQHF. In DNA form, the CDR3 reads TGTGCCAGCAGCTTAGGGGCGGGACAGCCCCAGCATTTT.

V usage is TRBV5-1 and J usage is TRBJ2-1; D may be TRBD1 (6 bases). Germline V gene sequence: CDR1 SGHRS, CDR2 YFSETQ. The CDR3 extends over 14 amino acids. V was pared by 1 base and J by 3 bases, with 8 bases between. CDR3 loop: CASSLRTDYNEQFF. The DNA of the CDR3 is TGCGCCAGCAGCTTGCGGACAGACTACAATGAGCAGTTCTTC.

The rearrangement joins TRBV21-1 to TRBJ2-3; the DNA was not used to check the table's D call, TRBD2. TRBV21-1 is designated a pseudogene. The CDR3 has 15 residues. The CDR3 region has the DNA TGTGCCAGCATCAAGACTAGCGGGAGTGCAGATACGCAGTATTTT. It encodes CASIKTSGSADTQYF.

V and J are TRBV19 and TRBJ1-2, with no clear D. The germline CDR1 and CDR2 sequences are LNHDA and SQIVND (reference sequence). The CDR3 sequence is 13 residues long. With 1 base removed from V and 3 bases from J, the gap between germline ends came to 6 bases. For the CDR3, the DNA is TGTGCCAGTAGTATAGCCTCGGACTATGGCTACACCTTC. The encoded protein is CASSIASDYGYTF.

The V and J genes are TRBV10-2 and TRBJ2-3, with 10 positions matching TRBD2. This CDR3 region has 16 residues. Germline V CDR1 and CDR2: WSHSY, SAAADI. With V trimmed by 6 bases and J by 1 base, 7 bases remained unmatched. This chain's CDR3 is CASRGSGTSGTDTQYF. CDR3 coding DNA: TGCGCCAGCAGAGGCTCCGGGACTAGCGGCACAGATACGCAGTATTTT.

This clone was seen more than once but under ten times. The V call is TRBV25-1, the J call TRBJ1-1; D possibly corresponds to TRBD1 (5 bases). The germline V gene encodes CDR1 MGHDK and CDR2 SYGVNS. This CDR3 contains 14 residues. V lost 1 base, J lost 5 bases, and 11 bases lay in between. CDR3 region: CASSEWTLGTEAFF. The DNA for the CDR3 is TGTGCCAGCAGTGAATGGACACTAGGGACTGAAGCTTTCTTT.

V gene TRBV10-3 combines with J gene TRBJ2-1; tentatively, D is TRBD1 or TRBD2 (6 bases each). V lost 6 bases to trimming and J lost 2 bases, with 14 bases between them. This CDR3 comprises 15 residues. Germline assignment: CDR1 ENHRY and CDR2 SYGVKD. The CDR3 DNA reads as TGTGCCATCAGGACGGGGGCAACTACCTACAATGAGCAGTTCTTC. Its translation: CAIRTGATTYNEQFF.

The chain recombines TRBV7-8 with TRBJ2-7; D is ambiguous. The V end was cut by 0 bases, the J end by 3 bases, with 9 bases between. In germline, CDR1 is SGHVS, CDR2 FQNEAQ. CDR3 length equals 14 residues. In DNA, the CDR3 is TGTGCCAGCAGCTTAGCAGGCCCGAACTACGAGCAGTACTTC. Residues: CASSLAGPNYEQYF.

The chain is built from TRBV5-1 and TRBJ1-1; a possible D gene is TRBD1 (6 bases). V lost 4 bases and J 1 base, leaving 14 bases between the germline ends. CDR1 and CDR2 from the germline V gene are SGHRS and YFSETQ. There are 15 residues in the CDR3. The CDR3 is CASSDGTQRNTEAFF. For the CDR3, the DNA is TGCGCCAGCAGCGACGGGACACAAAGGAACACTGAAGCTTTCTTT.

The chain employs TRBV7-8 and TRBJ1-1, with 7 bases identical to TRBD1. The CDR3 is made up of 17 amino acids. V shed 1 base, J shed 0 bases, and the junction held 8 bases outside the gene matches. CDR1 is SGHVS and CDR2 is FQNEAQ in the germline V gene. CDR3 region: CASSLGKGQTLNTEAFF. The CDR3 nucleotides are TGTGCCAGCAGCTTAGGGAAGGGACAGACTCTGAACACTGAAGCTTTCTTT.

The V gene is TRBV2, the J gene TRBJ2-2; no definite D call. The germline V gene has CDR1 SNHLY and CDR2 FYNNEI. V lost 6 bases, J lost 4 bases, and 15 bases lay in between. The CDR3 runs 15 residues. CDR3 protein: CASRFSRLPTGELFF. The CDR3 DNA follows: TGTGCCAGCAGATTCTCCCGACTCCCCACCGGGGAGCTGTTTTTT.

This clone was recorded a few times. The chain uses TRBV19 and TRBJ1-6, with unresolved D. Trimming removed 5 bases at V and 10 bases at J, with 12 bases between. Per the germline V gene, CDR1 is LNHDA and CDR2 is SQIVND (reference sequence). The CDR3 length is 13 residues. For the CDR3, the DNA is TGTGCCAGTAGTTCGCAGCGAGGCTCACCCCTCCACTTT. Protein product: CASSSQRGSPLHF.

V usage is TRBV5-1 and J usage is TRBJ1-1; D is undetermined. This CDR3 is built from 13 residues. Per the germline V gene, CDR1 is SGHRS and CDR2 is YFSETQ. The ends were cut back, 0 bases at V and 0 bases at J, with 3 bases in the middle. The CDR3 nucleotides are TGCGCCAGCAGCTTGGATCTGAACACTGAAGCTTTCTTT. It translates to CASSLDLNTEAFF.

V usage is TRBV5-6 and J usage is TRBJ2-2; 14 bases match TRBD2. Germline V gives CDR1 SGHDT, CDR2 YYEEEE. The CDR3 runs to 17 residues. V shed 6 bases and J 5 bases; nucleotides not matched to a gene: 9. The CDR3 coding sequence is TGTGCCAGCACCCTGGGACTAGCGGGGGTGTGGACCGGGGAGCTGTTTTTT. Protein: CASTLGLAGVWTGELFF. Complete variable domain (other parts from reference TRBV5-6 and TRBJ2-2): DAGVTQSPTHLIKTRGQQVTLRCSPKSGHDTVSWYQQALGQGPQFIFQYYEEEERQRGNFPDRFSGHQFPNYSSELNVNALLLGDSALYLCASTLGLAGVWTGELFFGEGSRLTVL.

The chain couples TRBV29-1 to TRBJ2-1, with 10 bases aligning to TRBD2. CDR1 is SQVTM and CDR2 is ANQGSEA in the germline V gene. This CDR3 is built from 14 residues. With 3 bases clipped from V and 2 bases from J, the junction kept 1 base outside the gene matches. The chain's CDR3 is CSVDTSGTYNEQFF. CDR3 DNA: TGCAGCGTTGACACTAGCGGGACCTACAATGAGCAGTTCTTC.

CDR3 nucleotides: TGTGCCAGCAGCCTCCGAGCAACGTCAGATACGCAGTATTTT. It yields the protein CASSLRATSDTQYF. This chain joins TRBV11-3 and TRBJ2-3; D remains ambiguous. Germline assignment: CDR1 SGHNT and CDR2 YENEEA. Trimming pared 5 bases from V and 4 bases from J, leaving 13 bases between. The CDR3 is 14 amino acids.

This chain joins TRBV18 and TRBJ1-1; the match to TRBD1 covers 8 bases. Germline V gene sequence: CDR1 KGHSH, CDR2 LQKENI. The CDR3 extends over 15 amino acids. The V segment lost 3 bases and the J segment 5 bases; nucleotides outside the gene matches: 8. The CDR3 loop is CASSPSAGGHTEAFF. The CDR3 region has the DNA TGTGCCAGCTCACCTTCGGCAGGGGGCCATACTGAAGCTTTCTTT.

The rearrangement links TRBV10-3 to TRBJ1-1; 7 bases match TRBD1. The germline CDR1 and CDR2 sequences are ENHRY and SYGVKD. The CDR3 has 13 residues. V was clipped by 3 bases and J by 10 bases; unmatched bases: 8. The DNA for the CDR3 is TGTGCCATCAGTGAAACTGGACAGGCCCTAGCTTTCTTT. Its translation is CAISETGQALAFF.

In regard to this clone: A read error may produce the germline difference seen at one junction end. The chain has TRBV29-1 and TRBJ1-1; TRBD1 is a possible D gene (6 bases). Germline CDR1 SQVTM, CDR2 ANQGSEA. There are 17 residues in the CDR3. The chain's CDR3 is CSVVRSQGRVENSEAFF. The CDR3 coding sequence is TGCAGCGTTGTGCGGTCGCAGGGGCGCGTAGAGAACAGTGAAGCTTTCTTT.

The CDR3 coding sequence is TGTGCCAGCAGTTCGAACTTAGCGGCCAATGAGCAGTTCTTC. Translating gives CASSSNLAANEQFF. The rearrangement uses TRBV6-5 and TRBJ2-1, with a tentative D call TRBD2 (6 bases). The germline V gene encodes CDR1 MNHEY and CDR2 SVGAGI. This CDR3 contains 14 residues. V gave up 4 bases and J gave up 6 bases, with 13 bases separating them.

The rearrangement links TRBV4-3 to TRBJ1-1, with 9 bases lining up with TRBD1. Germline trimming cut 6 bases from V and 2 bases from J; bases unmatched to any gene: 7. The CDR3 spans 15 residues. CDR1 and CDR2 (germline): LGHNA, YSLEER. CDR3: CASSRGQGYNTEAFF. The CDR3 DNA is TGCGCCAGCAGTAGGGGACAGGGCTACAACACTGAAGCTTTCTTT.

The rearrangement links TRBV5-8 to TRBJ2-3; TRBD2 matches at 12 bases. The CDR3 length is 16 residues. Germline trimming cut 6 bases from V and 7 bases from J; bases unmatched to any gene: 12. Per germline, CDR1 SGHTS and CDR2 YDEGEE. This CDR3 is CASNPSQGLAGHTQYF. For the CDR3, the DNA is TGTGCCAGCAACCCATCCCAGGGACTAGCGGGCCATACGCAGTATTTT.

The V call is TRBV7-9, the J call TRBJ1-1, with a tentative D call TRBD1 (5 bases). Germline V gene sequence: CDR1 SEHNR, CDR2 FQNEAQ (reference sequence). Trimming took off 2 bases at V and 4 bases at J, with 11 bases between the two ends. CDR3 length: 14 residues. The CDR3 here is CASSLSAGSTEAFF. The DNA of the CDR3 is TGTGCCAGCAGCTTATCGGCAGGGAGCACTGAAGCTTTCTTT.

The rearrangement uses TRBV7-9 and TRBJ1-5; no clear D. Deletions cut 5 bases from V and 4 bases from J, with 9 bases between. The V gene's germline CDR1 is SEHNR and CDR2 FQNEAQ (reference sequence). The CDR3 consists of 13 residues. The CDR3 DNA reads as TGTGCCAGCAGCCTTGAAACAAATCAGCCCCAGCATTTT. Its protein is CASSLETNQPQHF.

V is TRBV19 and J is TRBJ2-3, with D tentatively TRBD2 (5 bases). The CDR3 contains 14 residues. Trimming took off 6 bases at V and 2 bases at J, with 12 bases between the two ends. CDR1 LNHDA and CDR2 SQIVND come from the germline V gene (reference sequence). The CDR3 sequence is CASSGLLSTDTQYF. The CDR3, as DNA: TGTGCCAGTAGCGGACTCCTATCCACAGATACGCAGTATTTT.